Listed here are 7 T cell receptor beta chains from one sample, sequenced in a study of T cells in tumors and immune-related adverse events. The table came from immunoSEQ multiplex PCR; TCRdb's copy has only in-frame clones and leaves some out. Of more than 10,000 clones listed, around 92% were seen once; the top ten hold approximately 1.5%. The source was lymph node tissue, collected from a patient treated with anti-PD-1 therapy. These receptors came from a female donor with metastatic renal cell carcinoma.

This clone was recorded once. The gene calls are TRBV7-9 and TRBJ2-7; D remains ambiguous. Germline assignment: CDR1 SEHNR and CDR2 FQNEAQ (reference sequence). This CDR3 is built from 11 residues. V was shortened by 2 bases and J by 5 bases, with 4 bases between the two germline ends. The CDR3 region is CASSLIDEQYF. DNA for the CDR3: TGTGCCAGCAGCTTAATAGACGAGCAGTACTTC.

The chain combines TRBV7-6 with TRBJ2-1, with D possibly matching TRBD1 (6 bases). V lost 1 base to trimming and J lost 3 bases, with 13 bases between them. Per germline, CDR1 SGHVS and CDR2 FNYEAQ. CDR3 length: 16 amino acids. CDR3 sequence reads: CASSLVGGDYYNEQFF. CDR3 DNA: TGTGCCAGCAGCTTAGTAGGGGGAGACTACTACAATGAGCAGTTCTTC.

This chain joins TRBV4-3 and TRBJ1-1; no clear D. Trimming stripped 0 bases from V and 0 bases from J, with 5 bases between. The length of the CDR3 is 14 residues. Germline CDR1 reads LGHNA; CDR2 reads YSLEER. CDR3 in DNA: TGCGCCAGCAGCCAAGAGATCGTGAACACTGAAGCTTTCTTT. Encoded protein: CASSQEIVNTEAFF.

The rearrangement uses TRBV9 and TRBJ2-3; weak D call: TRBD2 (5 bases). The CDR3 is made up of 16 amino acids. The ends were cut back, 0 bases at V and 0 bases at J, with 11 bases in the middle. Germline V lookup: CDR1 SGDLS, CDR2 YYNGEE. The chain's CDR3 is CASSVEGSRSTDTQYF. Written as DNA, the CDR3 is TGTGCCAGCAGCGTAGAAGGGAGTAGGAGCACAGATACGCAGTATTTT.

The CDR3 spells CASRTRTGEKLFF. The CDR3 DNA sequence: TGTGCCAGCAGAACCCGGACAGGAGAAAAACTGTTTTTT. J is TRBJ1-4 and V is TRBV6-6; 7 nucleotides line up with TRBD1. Germline assignment: CDR1 MNHNY and CDR2 SVGAGI (reference sequence). CDR3 length equals 13 residues. The junction had 6 bases not matched to a gene; V was cut back by 6 bases and J by 8 bases.

The chain employs TRBV2 and TRBJ1-5; tentatively, D is TRBD1 (6 bases). Germline assignment: CDR1 SNHLY and CDR2 FYNNEI. Trimming took off 5 bases at V and 0 bases at J, with 11 bases between the two ends. CDR3 length equals 15 residues. CDR3 DNA: TGTGCCAGCAGTCTGGACAGAAATAGCAATCAGCCCCAGCATTTT. Translating gives CASSLDRNSNQPQHF.

The chain combines TRBV6-1 with TRBJ1-5; a possible D gene is TRBD1 (5 bases). The ends were cut back, 5 bases at V and 0 bases at J, with 11 bases in the middle. The CDR3 spans 15 residues. Germline V lookup: CDR1 MNHNS, CDR2 SASEGT. CDR3 coding DNA: TGTGCCAGCAGTTGGGGCCAGTATAGCAATCAGCCCCAGCATTTT. It specifies CASSWGQYSNQPQHF.